Below, 13 T cell receptor beta chains from the same sample are listed, as sequenced in a study of T-cell memory formation after mild COVID-19. One entry per CDR3 protein, called by TCRdb with MiXCR from the 5' RACE reads. Of hundreds of thousands of distinct CDR3 sequences in the sample, around 30% were seen once. The source material was PBMCs or a T cell subset sorted from them (not recorded which). The receptors shown here come from an adult woman who had mild COVID-19 (a few samples of this study predate the infection). Cell type and time point are not known.

The DNA of the CDR3 is TGTGCCAGCACCAACACCATCGGTCAGGGTCACCAGCCCCAGCATTTT. Amino acid sequence: CASTNTIGQGHQPQHF. The chain joins TRBV6-6 to TRBJ1-5; D is possibly TRBD1 (5 bases). Per the germline V gene, CDR1 is MNHNY and CDR2 is SVGAGI (reference sequence). This CDR3 is built from 16 residues. Trimming removed 7 bases at V and 7 bases at J, with 23 bases between.

This clonotype was detected only a few times. CDR3 sequence reads: CASSYGTVKDYGYTF. CDR3 nucleotide sequence: TGCGCCAGCAGCTACGGGACCGTGAAGGACTATGGCTACACCTTC. The genes are TRBV5-1 and TRBJ1-2, with a possible D match to TRBD1 (5 bases). The ends were cut back, 3 bases at V and 3 bases at J, with 15 bases in the middle. CDR1 and CDR2 (germline): SGHRS, YFSETQ. CDR3 length equals 15 residues.

The rearrangement joins TRBV29-1 to TRBJ2-2; TRBD1 matches 7 bases. This CDR3 has 13 amino acids. After removal of 6 bases from V and 2 bases from J, the junction contained 3 bases not matched to a gene. The germline V gene encodes CDR1 SQVTM and CDR2 ANQGSEA. DNA for the CDR3: TGCAGCGTCGGGACAGTTAACACCGGGGAGCTGTTTTTT. Translation gives CSVGTVNTGELFF.

The chain has TRBV15 and TRBJ2-3, with 8 bases matching TRBD2. CDR3 size: 15 residues. Germline values: CDR1 LNHNV, CDR2 YYDKDF (reference sequence). Germline trimming cut 1 base from V and 3 bases from J; bases unmatched to any gene: 3. CDR3 sequence (DNA): TGTGCCACCAGCAGAGTGGCGGGAGGAACAGATACGCAGTATTTT. The encoded protein is CATSRVAGGTDTQYF.

The chain links TRBV7-2 to TRBJ1-1; D remains ambiguous. The CDR3 covers 16 residues. Germline V gene sequence: CDR1 SGHTA, CDR2 FQGNSA. The V end lost 1 base, the J end lost 0 bases, and 12 bases lay between the germline ends. In DNA, the CDR3 is TGTGCCAGCAGCTTAGGACGGCTCACATTGAACACTGAAGCTTTCTTT. The encoded protein is CASSLGRLTLNTEAFF.

This clonotype was observed a few times. The chain joins TRBV7-9 to TRBJ2-7, with a tentative D call TRBD2 (5 bases). Between the trimmed V and J ends, which lost 2 bases and 6 bases, there was a span of 8 bases. The CDR3 is made up of 12 amino acids. Per the germline V gene, CDR1 is SEHNR and CDR2 is FQNEAQ (reference sequence). The CDR3 is CASSLRGTEQYF. As DNA, the CDR3 is TGTGCCAGCAGCTTACGGGGTACCGAGCAGTACTTC. Combining the CDR3 with reference TRBV7-9 and TRBJ2-7 gives the whole variable domain DTGVSQNPRHKITKRGQNVTFRCDPISEHNRLYWYRQTLGQGPEFLTYFQNEAQLEKSRLLSDRFSAERPKGSFSTLEIQRTEQGDSAMYLCASSLRGTEQYFGPGTRLTVT.

This chain uses TRBV20-1 with TRBJ2-2; no firm D call. Trimming took off 7 bases at V and 2 bases at J, with 5 bases between the two ends. The CDR3 extends over 11 amino acids. Germline CDR1 and CDR2: DFQATT and SNEGSKA (reference sequence). The CDR3 loop is CSGSNTGELFF. CDR3 coding DNA: TGCAGTGGCAGTAACACCGGGGAGCTGTTTTTT.

This clonotype was observed a few times. V usage is TRBV24-1 and J usage is TRBJ2-2; 11 bases match TRBD2. J lost 1 base, V lost 5 bases, and 5 bases had no gene match. The V gene's germline CDR1 is KGHDR and CDR2 SFDVKD. The CDR3 contains 17 residues. DNA for the CDR3: TGTGCCACCAGTGCTCTCGGACTAGCGGGGAACACCGGGGAGCTGTTTTTT. Amino acid sequence: CATSALGLAGNTGELFF.

This clonotype turned up a few times. The CDR3 DNA sequence: TGCGCCAGCAGCTCGGAAGACCCACAAGATACGCAGTATTTT. Amino acids: CASSSEDPQDTQYF. The chain carries TRBV5-1 and TRBJ2-3; D is uncertain. Germline V gives CDR1 SGHRS, CDR2 YFSETQ. Trimming took 3 bases from V and 5 from J, leaving 13 bases between them. This CDR3 has 14 amino acids.

The chain carries TRBV10-3 and TRBJ1-6; D gene ambiguous. This CDR3 contains 15 residues. V lost 2 bases, J lost 6 bases, and 11 bases lay in between. Germline-derived CDR1 and CDR2 are ENHRY and SYGVKD. CDR3 protein: CAISEGLSTNSPLHF. DNA of the CDR3: TGTGCCATCAGTGAGGGGTTGAGTACTAATTCACCCCTCCACTTT.

The rearrangement uses TRBV7-2 and TRBJ2-5, with 8 bases that match TRBD2. J lost 3 bases, V lost 1 base, and 10 bases had no gene match. Germline V gene lookup returns CDR1 SGHTA and CDR2 FQGNSA. This CDR3 region has 17 residues. In DNA form, the CDR3 reads TGTGCCAGCAGCTTAGGTGAACGACTAGCGTCGAAAGAGACCCAGTACTTC. This codes for CASSLGERLASKETQYF.

The V and J genes are TRBV14 and TRBJ1-3; possibly TRBD1 for D (5 bases). Germline loops: CDR1 SGHDN, CDR2 FVKESK. V lost 0 bases, J lost 2 bases, and 8 bases lay in between. The CDR3 spans 15 residues. In DNA form, the CDR3 reads TGTGCCAGCAGCCAAGACAGGGCGACTGGAAACACCATATATTTT. It specifies CASSQDRATGNTIYF.

In its sample, this clonotype was seen a few times. This chain links TRBV4-1 with TRBJ1-1, with D possibly being TRBD1 (5 bases). The CDR3 spans 13 residues. The germline V gene encodes CDR1 MGHRA and CDR2 YSYEKL. Between the trimmed V and J ends, which lost 0 bases and 9 bases, there was a span of 11 bases. CDR3 region: CASSQDGAVKAFF. The CDR3 DNA sequence: TGCGCCAGCAGCCAAGATGGGGCCGTCAAAGCTTTCTTT.